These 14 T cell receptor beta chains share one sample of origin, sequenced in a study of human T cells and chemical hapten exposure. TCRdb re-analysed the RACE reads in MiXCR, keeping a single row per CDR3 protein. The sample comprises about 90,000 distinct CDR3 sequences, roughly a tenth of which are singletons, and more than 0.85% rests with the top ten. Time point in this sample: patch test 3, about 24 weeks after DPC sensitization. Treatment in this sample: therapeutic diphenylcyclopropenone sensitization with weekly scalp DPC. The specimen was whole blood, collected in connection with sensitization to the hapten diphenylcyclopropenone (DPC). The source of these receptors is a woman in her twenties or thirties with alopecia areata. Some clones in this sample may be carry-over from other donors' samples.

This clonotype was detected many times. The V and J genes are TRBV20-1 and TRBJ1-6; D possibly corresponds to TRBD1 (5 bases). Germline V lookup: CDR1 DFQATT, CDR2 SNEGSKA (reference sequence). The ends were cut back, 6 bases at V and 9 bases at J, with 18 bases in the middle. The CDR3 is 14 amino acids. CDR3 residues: CSAPTGGEVSPLHF. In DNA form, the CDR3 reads TGCAGTGCCCCTACAGGAGGGGAGGTTTCACCCCTCCACTTT.

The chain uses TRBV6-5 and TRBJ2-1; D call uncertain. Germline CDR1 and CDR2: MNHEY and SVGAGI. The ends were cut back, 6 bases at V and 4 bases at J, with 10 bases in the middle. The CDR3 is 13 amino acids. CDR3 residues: CASSGGTYNEQFF. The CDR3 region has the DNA TGTGCCAGCAGCGGCGGTACTTACAATGAGCAGTTCTTC.

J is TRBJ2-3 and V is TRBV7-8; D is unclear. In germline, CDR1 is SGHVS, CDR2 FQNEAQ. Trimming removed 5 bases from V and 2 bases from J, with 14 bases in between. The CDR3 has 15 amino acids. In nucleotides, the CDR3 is TGTGCCAGCAGCCGCAGCCGAGCCCCCACAGATACGCAGTATTTT. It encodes CASSRSRAPTDTQYF.

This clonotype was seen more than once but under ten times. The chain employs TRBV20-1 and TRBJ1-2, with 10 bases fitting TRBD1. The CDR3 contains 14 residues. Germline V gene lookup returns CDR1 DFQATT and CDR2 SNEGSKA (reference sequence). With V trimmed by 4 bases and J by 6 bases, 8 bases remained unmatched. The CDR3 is CSATTGGGPDGYTF. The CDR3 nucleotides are TGCAGTGCTACGACAGGGGGCGGTCCCGATGGCTACACCTTC.

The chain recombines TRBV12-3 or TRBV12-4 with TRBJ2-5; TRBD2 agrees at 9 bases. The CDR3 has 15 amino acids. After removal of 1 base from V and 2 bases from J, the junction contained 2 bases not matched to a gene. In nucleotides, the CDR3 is TGTGCCAGCAGTTTAGGTAGCGGGGGACAAGAGACCCAGTACTTC. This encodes CASSLGSGGQETQYF.

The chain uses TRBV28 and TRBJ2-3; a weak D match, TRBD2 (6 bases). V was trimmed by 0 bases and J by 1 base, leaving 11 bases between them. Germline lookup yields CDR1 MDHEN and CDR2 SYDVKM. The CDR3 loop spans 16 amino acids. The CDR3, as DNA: TGTGCCAGCAGTTTATGGGGAGCGGGCCGCACAGATACGCAGTATTTT. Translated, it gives CASSLWGAGRTDTQYF.

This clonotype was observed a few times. For the CDR3, the DNA is TGTGCCACCAGCAGACAGGCCAACGAAAAACTGTTTTTT. It yields the protein CATSRQANEKLFF. This sequence joins TRBV15 and TRBJ1-4; no clear D gene. Germline values: CDR1 LNHNV, CDR2 YYDKDF (reference sequence). The ends were cut back, 2 bases at V and 8 bases at J, with 9 bases in the middle. The CDR3 totals 13 residues.

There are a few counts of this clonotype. The CDR3 DNA reads as TGTGCCAGCAGCTTAGTAGCGGGAGCCGGGGATACGCAGTATTTT. It translates to CASSLVAGAGDTQYF. The rearrangement joins TRBV7-2 to TRBJ2-3; TRBD2 agrees at 9 bases. V was clipped by 1 base and J by 6 bases; unmatched bases: 5. The germline gives CDR1 SGHTA, CDR2 FQGNSA. This CDR3 comprises 15 residues.

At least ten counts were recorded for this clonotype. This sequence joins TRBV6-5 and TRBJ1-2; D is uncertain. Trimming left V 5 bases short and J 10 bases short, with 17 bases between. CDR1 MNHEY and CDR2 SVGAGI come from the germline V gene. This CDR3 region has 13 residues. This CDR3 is CASSQAGNPLYTF. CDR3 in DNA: TGTGCCAGCAGTCAAGCCGGGAATCCACTCTACACCTTC.

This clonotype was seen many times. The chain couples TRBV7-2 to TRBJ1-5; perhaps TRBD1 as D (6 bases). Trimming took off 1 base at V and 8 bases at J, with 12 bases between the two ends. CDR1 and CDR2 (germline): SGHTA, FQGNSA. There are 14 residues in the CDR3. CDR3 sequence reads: CASSLGAGEKPQHF. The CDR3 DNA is TGTGCCAGCAGCTTAGGGGCAGGGGAGAAGCCCCAGCATTTT.

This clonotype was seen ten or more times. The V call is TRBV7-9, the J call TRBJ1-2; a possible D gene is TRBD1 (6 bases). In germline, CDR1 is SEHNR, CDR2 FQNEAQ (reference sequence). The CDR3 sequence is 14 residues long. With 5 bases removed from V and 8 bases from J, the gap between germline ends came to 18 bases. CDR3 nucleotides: TGTGCCAGCAGCCCTAAGGTGGCAGGGGAAGGCTACACCTTC. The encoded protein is CASSPKVAGEGYTF.

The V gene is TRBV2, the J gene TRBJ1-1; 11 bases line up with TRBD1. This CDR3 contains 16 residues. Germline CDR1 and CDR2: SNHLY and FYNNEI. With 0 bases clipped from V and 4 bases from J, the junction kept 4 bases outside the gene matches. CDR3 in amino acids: CASSEALGQGATEAFF. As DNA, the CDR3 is TGTGCCAGCAGTGAAGCGCTTGGACAGGGGGCCACTGAAGCTTTCTTT.

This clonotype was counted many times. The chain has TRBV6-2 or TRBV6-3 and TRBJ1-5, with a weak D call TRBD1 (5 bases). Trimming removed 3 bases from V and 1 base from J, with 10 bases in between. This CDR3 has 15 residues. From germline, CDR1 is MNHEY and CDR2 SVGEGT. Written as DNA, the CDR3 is TGTGCCAGCAGTTATGAGGGGTTGAGCAATCAGCCCCAGCATTTT. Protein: CASSYEGLSNQPQHF.

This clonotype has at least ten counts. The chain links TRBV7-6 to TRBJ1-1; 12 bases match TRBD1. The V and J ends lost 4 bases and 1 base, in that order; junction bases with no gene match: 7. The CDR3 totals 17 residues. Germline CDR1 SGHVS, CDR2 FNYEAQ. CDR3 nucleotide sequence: TGTGCCAGCAGCTCGGGACAGGGGGCACGGTGGAACACTGAAGCTTTCTTT. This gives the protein CASSSGQGARWNTEAFF.